Each of the 20 T cell receptor beta chains below was sequenced from the same sample in a study of T cell changes during pregnancy in multiple sclerosis. Clones were sequenced by immunoSEQ multiplex PCR, and TCRdb holds only the in-frame ones, with some missing. The sample yields just under 70,000 clones, 75% to 95% seen once. The input for sequencing was peripheral blood, taken in the second trimester of pregnancy. These receptors came from a female donor with multiple sclerosis, enrolled in a pregnancy study.

The chain recombines TRBV5-6 with TRBJ2-3; D might be TRBD2 (7 bases). There are 15 residues in the CDR3. CDR1 SGHDT and CDR2 YYEEEE come from the germline V gene. Between the trimmed V and J ends, which lost 6 bases and 10 bases, there was a span of 24 bases. CDR3 region: CASTPWIGGGSAQYF. The CDR3 coding sequence is TGTGCCAGCACCCCATGGATCGGGGGCGGGAGTGCGCAGTATTTT. Variable domain in full (rest from reference TRBV5-6 and TRBJ2-3): DAGVTQSPTHLIKTRGQQVTLRCSPKSGHDTVSWYQQALGQGPQFIFQYYEEEERQRGNFPDRFSGHQFPNYSSELNVNALLLGDSALYLCASTPWIGGGSAQYFGPGTRLTVL.

The gene calls are TRBV7-2 and TRBJ1-3; possible D gene TRBD1, 6 bases. This CDR3 contains 19 residues. V lost 5 bases, J lost 0 bases, and 23 bases lay in between. Germline lookup yields CDR1 SGHTA and CDR2 FQGNSA. DNA for the CDR3: TGTGCCAGCAGCCCCCGTGGCAGGGGCGCACCGAGCTCTGGAAACACCATATATTTT. Protein sequence: CASSPRGRGAPSSGNTIYF. Full variable domain (remainder filled in from reference TRBV7-2 and TRBJ1-3): GAGVSQSPSNKVTEKGKDVELRCDPISGHTALYWYRQSLGQGLEFLIYFQGNSAPDKSGLPSDRFSAERTGGSVSTLTIQRTQQEDSAVYLCASSPRGRGAPSSGNTIYFGEGSWLTVV.

CDR3 sequence: CASSLAGGRDTQYF. In DNA form, the CDR3 reads TGTGCCAGCAGCTTGGCGGGGGGAAGAGATACGCAGTATTTT. This sequence joins TRBV7-3 and TRBJ2-3; TRBD2 matches 8 bases. V shed 3 bases, J shed 5 bases, and the junction held 4 bases outside the gene matches. The germline V gene has CDR1 SGHTA and CDR2 FQGTGA. This CDR3 comprises 14 residues.

This chain joins TRBV20-1 and TRBJ2-5; D not certain. Germline V gene sequence: CDR1 DFQATT, CDR2 SNEGSKA (reference sequence). CDR3 size: 11 residues. The V end was cut by 4 bases, the J end by 5 bases, with 8 bases between. This chain's CDR3 is CSAMQWETQYF. The CDR3 DNA reads as TGCAGTGCTATGCAGTGGGAGACCCAGTACTTC.

The genes are TRBV7-2 and TRBJ1-3; D may be TRBD1 (6 bases). Trimming removed 2 bases from V and 0 bases from J, with 11 bases in between. CDR3 length equals 16 residues. The germline gives CDR1 SGHTA, CDR2 FQGNSA. The CDR3 here is CASSLQGIRSGNTIYF. CDR3 sequence (DNA): TGTGCCAGCAGCTTACAGGGGATCCGCTCTGGAAACACCATATATTTT. Based on the CDR3 plus reference TRBV7-2 and TRBJ1-3, the full variable domain is GAGVSQSPSNKVTEKGKDVELRCDPISGHTALYWYRQSLGQGLEFLIYFQGNSAPDKSGLPSDRFSAERTGGSVSTLTIQRTQQEDSAVYLCASSLQGIRSGNTIYFGEGSWLTVV.

The chain links TRBV5-1 to TRBJ2-7; TRBD1 matches 9 bases. The length of the CDR3 is 14 residues. V gave up 6 bases and J gave up 4 bases; unmatched junction bases: 8. Germline V lookup: CDR1 SGHRS, CDR2 YFSETQ. The CDR3 DNA follows: TGCGCCAGCAAGCCGGGACAGGGACTTTACGAGCAGTACTTC. Translated, it gives CASKPGQGLYEQYF.

The CDR3 nucleotides read TGTGCCACCAGCTCCCGGAAGCGGGCAACTAATGAAAAACTGTTTTTT. This translates into CATSSRKRATNEKLFF. This chain uses TRBV15 with TRBJ1-4; D is unresolved. V was shortened by 5 bases and J by 0 bases, with 13 bases between the two germline ends. Germline lookup yields CDR1 LNHNV and CDR2 YYDKDF (reference sequence). This CDR3 is 16 amino acids long.

The CDR3 region has the DNA TGCGCCATCAAAGGACAGGGGGGGTATAATTCACCCCTCCACTTT. This sequence encodes CAIKGQGGYNSPLHF. The genes are TRBV5-1 and TRBJ1-6; 10 bases match TRBD1. The V and J ends lost 9 bases and 4 bases, in that order; junction bases with no gene match: 7. The CDR3 extends over 15 amino acids. Germline lookup yields CDR1 SGHRS and CDR2 YFSETQ.

The genes are TRBV6-5 and TRBJ1-5, with 7 positions matching TRBD1. With V trimmed by 6 bases and J by 4 bases, 6 bases remained unmatched. The CDR3 has 14 residues. Germline-derived CDR1 and CDR2 are MNHEY and SVGAGI. The CDR3 reads CASSIGTANQPQHF. The CDR3 DNA sequence: TGTGCCAGCAGCATCGGGACAGCGAATCAGCCCCAGCATTTT.

The V call is TRBV19, the J call TRBJ1-1; the D gene is possibly TRBD1 (5 bases). The CDR3 sequence is 13 residues long. Trimming shortened V by 9 bases and J by 3 bases, and 14 bases separated the two germline ends. Germline loops: CDR1 LNHDA, CDR2 SQIVND (reference sequence). The CDR3 region has the DNA TGTGCCAGCCCTTGGAGGGGTGACACTGAAGCTTTCTTT. This gives the protein CASPWRGDTEAFF.

This clone was picked up one time. V gene TRBV7-9 combines with J gene TRBJ1-1, with 7 bases fitting TRBD1. Trimming removed 1 base from V and 5 bases from J; junction bases left unmatched: 7. CDR1 and CDR2 (germline): SEHNR, FQNEAQ (reference sequence). This CDR3 contains 15 residues. CDR3 in DNA: TGTGCCAGCAGCTTAGGGTGGGACAGCCCAACTGAAGCTTTCTTT. Protein: CASSLGWDSPTEAFF.

This rearrangement joins TRBV6-5 to TRBJ1-3; TRBD1 matches 9 bases. The CDR3 spans 15 residues. The V gene's germline CDR1 is MNHEY and CDR2 SVGAGI. V dropped 5 bases and J dropped 3; count of bases not matched to a gene: 5. CDR3 DNA sequence: TGTGCCAGCAGTGCGACAGGGGGTCATGGAAACACCATATATTTT. Translation: CASSATGGHGNTIYF.

The chain employs TRBV25-1 and TRBJ2-5; 7 bases map to TRBD1. V shed 1 base, J shed 4 bases, and the junction held 6 bases outside the gene matches. This CDR3 is 15 amino acids long. CDR1 MGHDK and CDR2 SYGVNS come from the germline V gene. The CDR3 DNA is TGTGCCAGCAGTGAATCTACAGGGGCAGGAGAGACCCAGTACTTC. Translating it yields CASSESTGAGETQYF.

The chain joins TRBV6-5 to TRBJ1-5, with 8 bases identical to TRBD1. This CDR3 contains 13 residues. Trimming took 5 bases from V and 5 from J; bases not matched to a gene: 2. Germline CDR1 is MNHEY and CDR2 is SVGAGI. In DNA form, the CDR3 reads TGTGCCAGCAGTACGACAGGGGATCAGCCCCAGCATTTT. It encodes CASSTTGDQPQHF.

CDR3 amino acids: CATSGGGQGKKLFF. The DNA of the CDR3 is TGTGCCACCAGCGGCGGGGGGCAGGGTAAAAAACTGTTTTTT. The rearrangement uses TRBV15 and TRBJ1-4; perhaps TRBD1 as D (6 bases). CDR1 and CDR2 (germline): LNHNV, YYDKDF (reference sequence). The CDR3 is 14 amino acids. Trimming removed 5 bases from V and 9 bases from J, with 16 bases in between.

The CDR3 protein is CASSHGLAGTVRYEQFF. CDR3 sequence (DNA): TGTGCCAGCAGCCATGGACTAGCGGGGACGGTTCGGTATGAGCAGTTCTTC. The chain employs TRBV5-6 and TRBJ2-1; the match to TRBD2 covers 12 bases. The V and J ends lost 4 bases and 8 bases, in that order; junction bases with no gene match: 13. Germline-derived CDR1 and CDR2 are SGHDT and YYEEEE. This CDR3 is built from 17 residues.

Only one count was recorded for this clone. The chain recombines TRBV6-1 with TRBJ1-1, with 7 bases identical to TRBD1. The CDR3 is made up of 16 amino acids. The J segment lost 1 base and the V segment lost 2 bases, leaving 7 bases of the junction unmatched. Germline assignment: CDR1 MNHNS and CDR2 SASEGT. The CDR3 bases are TGTGCCAGCAGTGAACAGGGGGGAGTCGGGAACACTGAAGCTTTCTTT. It encodes CASSEQGGVGNTEAFF.

The chain carries TRBV6-1 and TRBJ2-3; a weak D match, TRBD2 (7 bases). The CDR3 length is 14 residues. Germline loops: CDR1 MNHNS, CDR2 SASEGT. Trimming pared 7 bases from V and 5 bases from J, leaving 16 bases between. The CDR3 DNA is TGTGCCAGCATTGGGGGGGGGCCGAAAGATACGCAGTATTTT. Protein product: CASIGGGPKDTQYF.

The chain joins TRBV29-1 to TRBJ1-2, with D tentatively TRBD1 (5 bases). Germline values: CDR1 SQVTM, CDR2 ANQGSEA. Between the trimmed V and J ends, which lost 1 base and 7 bases, there was a span of 13 bases. This CDR3 comprises 13 residues. The CDR3 DNA reads TGCAGCGTTGAAGGGGGGGGTAGCCCTGGCTACACCTTC. Translating gives CSVEGGGSPGYTF.

This chain connects TRBV5-8 to TRBJ1-2; D is possibly TRBD1 (6 bases). Germline loops: CDR1 SGHTS, CDR2 YDEGEE. The CDR3 is made up of 15 amino acids. V gave up 1 base and J gave up 8 bases, with 18 bases separating them. Here the CDR3 DNA reads TGTGCCAGCAGCTTGAGATGGACAGCCCCCTGGGGCTACACCTTC. It yields the protein CASSLRWTAPWGYTF.